This TCR beta chain was sequenced during a study of early T cells in non-severe SARS-CoV-2 infection. Study-level background: The input, bulk RNA from unsorted whole blood, was sequenced, and chains were unpaired.

V shed 4 bases and J 4 bases; nucleotides not matched to a gene: 13. Germline V CDR1 and CDR2: DFQATT, SNEGSKA (reference sequence). The CDR3 runs 17 residues. Details on this clonotype: The antigen remains unidentified.

Findings and limits, study-wide: VDJdb matching skewed toward anti-spike CD8 responses, missing private and CD4 specificities.

Researchers tagged individual cDNA molecules with unique molecular identifiers. TCRdb redid the calling of the 5' RACE reads with MiXCR, one entry per CDR3 protein. The table lists about 64,000 distinct CDR3 sequences, roughly 10% of them singletons. The receptor was derived from an adult who was a healthcare worker with PCR-confirmed SARS-CoV-2 infection or an uninfected control (not recorded which). The starting material was whole blood, obtained at baseline. The genes are TRBV20-1 and TRBJ1-1; 12 bases map to TRBD1. CDR3 DNA: TGCAGTGCTACCCCCCCGGGACAGGGGGCAAGAGGCACTGAAGCTTTCTTT. Translated, it gives CSATPPGQGARGTEAFF.